The rows below give T cell receptor beta chains drawn from one sample of a study of T cells in Graves' hyperthyroidism and ophthalmopathy. TCRdb redid the calling of the multiplex PCR reads with MiXCR, one entry per CDR3 protein. The top ten hold roughly 4.5% of the sample, which has 550,000 to 700,000 distinct CDR3 sequences, roughly 14% seen once. The source material was blood. The receptors stem from a woman aged 40-49 years with Graves' ophthalmopathy. The CDR3 runs from the conserved cysteine through the conserved F or W. The D gene is left open where the match is weak. Some rows have no size entry. The others give once, few or many, or a class for an expanded clone.

TRBV19,many,NA,TRBJ2-5,TGTGCCAGTAGCCGTGGGAAACCGGGAACCTTGAAAGAGACCCAGTACTTC,CASSRGKPGTLKETQYF
TRBV6-2/TRBV6-3,NA,NA,TRBJ1-5,TGTGCCAGCAGTTACGGGCAGCTCAATTGGGATCAGCCCCAGCATTTT,CASSYGQLNWDQPQHF
TRBV7-2,many,TRBD1,TRBJ2-7,TGTGCCAGCAGCACAGGGGGGCGTTACGAGCAGTACTTC,CASSTGGRYEQYF
TRBV2,many,NA,TRBJ1-1,TGTGCCAGCATAAGGGACGCGAACACTGAAGCTTTCTTT,CASIRDANTEAFF
TRBV6-2/TRBV6-3,many,NA,TRBJ2-7,TGTGCCAGCAGTTACTACCCCCCGGGCAGGGGGACTTCCTACGAGCAGTACTTC,CASSYYPPGRGTSYEQYF
TRBV28,many,TRBD1,TRBJ1-1,TGTGCCAGCAGATCGACAGGGGACACTGAAGCTTTCTTT,CASRSTGDTEAFF
TRBV12-3/TRBV12-4,NA,NA,TRBJ1-1,TGTGCCAGCAGGGATGTCACTGAAGCTTTCTTT,CASRDVTEAFF
TRBV14,NA,TRBD2,TRBJ2-2,TGTGCCAGCAGCCAAGTCCTAGCGGGGAGGCCCGGGGAGCTGTTTTTT,CASSQVLAGRPGELFF
TRBV10-3,few,TRBD1,TRBJ1-2,TGTGCCATCAGTGAGTCCAGGGGGACAGTAGTTTTGGATGGCTACACCTTC,CAISESRGTVVLDGYTF
TRBV11-3,few,NA,TRBJ1-6,TGTGCCAGCAGCCTAAACAGGCAGGACCGCTCCTATAATTCACCCCTCCACTTT,CASSLNRQDRSYNSPLHF
TRBV28,many,TRBD1,TRBJ2-7,TGTGCCAGCAGTTACCCCGGGACAGGGACCCTCGGGCAGTACTTC,CASSYPGTGTLGQYF
TRBV28,many,TRBD2,TRBJ2-7,TGTGCCACTAGCGGGAGGGAGCAGTACTTC,CATSGREQYF
TRBV7-9,NA,NA,TRBJ1-1,TGTGCCAGCAGCGCAGGGGAGCCCTCACAGGAAGCTTTCTTT,CASSAGEPSQEAFF
TRBV2,NA,TRBD1,TRBJ1-6,TGTGCCAGCAGTGAACAGGGGGAATCACCCCTCCACTTT,CASSEQGESPLHF
TRBV20-1,NA,NA,TRBJ2-2,TGCAGTGCTAGACGGACCACGAACACCGGGGAGCTGTTTTTT,CSARRTTNTGELFF
TRBV20-1,NA,NA,TRBJ2-5,TGCAGTGGAAGGGGTGAGACACCCGAAGAGACCCAGTACTTC,CSGRGETPEETQYF
TRBV7-2,many,TRBD1,TRBJ2-2,TGTGCCAGCAGCGAGACAGGGCCCGGGGGGGAGCTGTTTTTT,CASSETGPGGELFF
TRBV7-9,many,NA,TRBJ2-5,TGTGCCAGCAGCTGGAGACAGACCGGCGAGACCCAGTACTTC,CASSWRQTGETQYF
TRBV15,many,TRBD1,TRBJ2-7,TGTGCCACCAGCAGAGACCATATTGGACAGGCTCAATCCTACGAGCAGTACTTC,CATSRDHIGQAQSYEQYF
TRBV19,NA,NA,TRBJ1-2,TGTGCCAGTAGTATCCGACAAGCGGGGAAGAAGTATGGCTACACCTTC,CASSIRQAGKKYGYTF
TRBV29-1,few,NA,TRBJ1-5,TGCAGCGTAGAGGAAACAGGAAGCAATCAGCCCCAGCATTTT,CSVEETGSNQPQHF
TRBV6-1,many,TRBD1,TRBJ1-2,TGTGCCAGCAGTGAAACAGGGGACTATGGCTACACCTTC,CASSETGDYGYTF
TRBV11-2,many,NA,TRBJ2-5,TGTGCCAGCAGACCGGACACGCTGTTTGCCCAGTACTTC,CASRPDTLFAQYF
TRBV28,NA,TRBD2,TRBJ2-7,TGTGCCAGCAGTTACCCCGGGACTAGCAGCGAGCAGTACTTC,CASSYPGTSSEQYF
TRBV24-1,NA,NA,TRBJ1-5,TGTGCCACCAGTGACCCGGCTGGCAATCAGCCCCAGCATTTT,CATSDPAGNQPQHF
TRBV6-2/TRBV6-3,few,NA,TRBJ1-5,TGTGCCAGCGGGGCCGACAGGTATAGCAATCAGCCCCAGCATTTT,CASGADRYSNQPQHF
TRBV5-1,few,NA,TRBJ2-7,TGCGCCAGCAGCCCGGGAGTATCAGGCGAGCAGTACTTC,CASSPGVSGEQYF
TRBV20-1,NA,NA,TRBJ1-1,TGCAGTGCTATCAGGGGTGGGGGCACTGAAGCTTTCTTT,CSAIRGGGTEAFF
TRBV6-2/TRBV6-3,NA,NA,TRBJ2-5,TGTGCCAGCAGTTACTCGGGGAGACGAGGGGGAGGAGAGACCCAGTACTTC,CASSYSGRRGGGETQYF
TRBV10-3,NA,NA,TRBJ2-7,TGTGCCACCCGGACAGCAAACTACGAGCAGTACTTC,CATRTANYEQYF
TRBV28,NA,NA,TRBJ1-2,TGTGCCAGCAGTTTAGTCCGGGCGGGCTACACCTTC,CASSLVRAGYTF
TRBV18,NA,TRBD2,TRBJ2-7,TGTGCCAGCTCACCACCACTAGCGGGGCCCTCGGAGCAGTACTTC,CASSPPLAGPSEQYF
TRBV12-3/TRBV12-4,NA,NA,TRBJ1-1,TGTGCCAGCACCGAGGGGAGGGAAGCTTTCTTT,CASTEGREAFF
TRBV28,many,NA,TRBJ2-7,TGTGCCAGCAGCGCAGCACTCTCCTACGAGCAGTACTTC,CASSAALSYEQYF
TRBV10-3,NA,NA,TRBJ2-5,TGTGCCATCAGTGAGGCCGGTAGCGGTGCTCAAGAGACCCAGTACTTC,CAISEAGSGAQETQYF
TRBV9,many,NA,TRBJ2-7,TGTGCCAGCAGCGTAGGACTAGAAATCGCGTACGAGCAGTACTTC,CASSVGLEIAYEQYF
TRBV9,NA,TRBD2,TRBJ2-5,TGTGCCAGCAGCGAGGGGGCTAGCGGGGGCCAAGAGACCCAGTACTTC,CASSEGASGGQETQYF
TRBV20-1,NA,TRBD2,TRBJ2-5,TGCAGTGCTAGACCCCCGGGCGGGAGAGGAGAGACCCAGTACTTC,CSARPPGGRGETQYF
TRBV12-3/TRBV12-4,NA,TRBD1,TRBJ1-2,TGTGCCAGCACCCAGGACAGGGGAGACTATGGCTACACCTTC,CASTQDRGDYGYTF
TRBV12-3/TRBV12-4,many,TRBD1,TRBJ2-7,TGTGCCAGCAGTTTAACGGGACAGGGGGTCGGCGAGCAGTACTTC,CASSLTGQGVGEQYF
TRBV4-1,many,NA,TRBJ2-7,TGCGCCAGCAGCCAACCCGGGAATACCTACGAGCAGTACTTC,CASSQPGNTYEQYF
TRBV6-1,once,NA,TRBJ1-5,TGTGCCAGCAGTGAACGTGCAGATCAGCCCCAGCATTTT,CASSERADQPQHF
TRBV13,many,NA,TRBJ2-7,TGTGCCAGCAGTTGGATCGGGAAGCGCGAGCAGTACTTC,CASSWIGKREQYF
TRBV24-1,many,NA,TRBJ2-3,TGTGCCACCAGGGGCGATACAGATACGCAGTATTTT,CATRGDTDTQYF
TRBV6-5,NA,TRBD1,TRBJ2-5,TGTGCCAGCAGTTTCCACGGACAGGGGAGGAGGGCTGAGACCCAGTACTTC,CASSFHGQGRRAETQYF
TRBV28,few,TRBD2,TRBJ2-7,TGTGCCAGCAACCAGGGGACTAGCGGGAGAGGCGAGCAGTACTTC,CASNQGTSGRGEQYF
TRBV27,many,NA,TRBJ1-1,TGTGCCAGCAGTTTAGAACTGGGCACTGAAGCTTTCTTT,CASSLELGTEAFF